Described below is a single T cell receptor beta chain sequence and its context. Its antigen is not known. The record originates from a study of T cell responses to AZD1222 COVID-19 vaccine. Turning to the study itself: Second-dose schedules of about 4 or about 12 weeks were combined. Findings and limits, study-wide: The CD4 TCRs associated with vaccination extended across spike and predominated at 160-218 and 743-854. Females outnumbered males among donors, who were mostly white British; clonal diversity was possibly underestimated. Only a handful of AZD1222 recipients, six or seven in all, had baseline seropositivity.

TCRdb's table, derived via immunoSEQ multiplex PCR, lists solely in-frame clones and lacks some. The data hold 90,000 to 150,000 clones, with approximately 90% observed a single time. V gave up 0 bases and J gave up 3 bases, with 10 bases separating them. The germline CDR1 and CDR2 sequences are SGDLS and YYNGEE. The CDR3 covers 15 residues. This TCR came from an adult in good health. The rearrangement joins TRBV9 to TRBJ2-1, with D perhaps TRBD2 (6 bases). This material consisted of peripheral blood, taken on day 0 of AZD1222 vaccination. CDR3 DNA: TGTGCCAGCAGCGTAGGGGCGGGAATCTACAATGAGCAGTTCTTC. As protein: CASSVGAGIYNEQFF.